A single sample is the source of the 9 T cell receptor beta chains below, sequenced in a study of patients and donors after allogeneic stem cell transplantation. TCRdb recomputed calls from the RT-PCR reads with MiXCR, one row per CDR3 protein. Of a few hundred thousand distinct CDR3 sequences listed, less than 15% are singletons. The source material was blood, either unsorted or a sorted T cell fraction (not recorded which). These receptors were collected from a human donor who was either an allogeneic HSCT recipient or a stem cell or donor lymphocyte infusion donor (not recorded which). It is not recorded whose cells these are; they may come from a transplant donor.

This clonotype was found many times. This chain links TRBV20-1 with TRBJ2-2; TRBD1 might be the D (5 bases). Trimming stripped 0 bases from V and 8 bases from J, with 16 bases between. Germline V gives CDR1 DFQATT, CDR2 SNEGSKA (reference sequence). The CDR3 contains 15 residues. DNA of the CDR3: TGCAGTGCTAGAGATGGGGCTAACCCTACGGGGGAGCTGTTTTTT. This translates into CSARDGANPTGELFF.

This clonotype was observed many times. The V gene is TRBV6-2 or TRBV6-3, the J gene TRBJ1-1, with D perhaps matching TRBD1 (6 bases). Per the germline V gene, CDR1 is MNHEY and CDR2 is SVGEGT. The V end lost 2 bases, the J end lost 0 bases, and 10 bases lay between the germline ends. CDR3 length: 15 amino acids. The CDR3 region has the DNA TGTGCCAGCAGTTACCGGACAGACTTGAACACTGAAGCTTTCTTT. Translated, it gives CASSYRTDLNTEAFF.

This clonotype was observed at least ten times. CDR3 bases: TGCGCCAGCAGCCAAGACCTTCTTCTGGATGGGTACAATGAGCAGTTCTTC. As protein: CASSQDLLLDGYNEQFF. The rearrangement joins TRBV4-1 to TRBJ2-1; D not resolved. V lost 0 bases and J 4 bases, leaving 16 bases between the germline ends. The CDR3 runs to 17 residues. The V gene's germline CDR1 is MGHRA and CDR2 YSYEKL.

This clonotype was counted a few times. The chain is built from TRBV5-8 and TRBJ1-4; possible D gene TRBD1, 5 bases. In germline, CDR1 is SGHTS, CDR2 YDEGEE. V lost 7 bases, J lost 5 bases, and 12 bases lay in between. The CDR3 totals 13 residues. CDR3 coding DNA: TGTGCCAGCGGGGGGTTTATCAATGAAAAACTGTTTTTT. Its translation is CASGGFINEKLFF.

V is TRBV27 and J is TRBJ1-1, with 8 bases identical to TRBD1. This CDR3 is built from 15 residues. V shed 4 bases and J 5 bases; nucleotides not matched to a gene: 9. Looked up from germline, CDR1 is MNHEY and CDR2 is SMNVEV (reference sequence). The CDR3 DNA sequence: TGTGCCAGCAGTTCCATGACAGGGGAGAGGACTGAAGCTTTCTTT. Translating it yields CASSSMTGERTEAFF.

This clonotype showed up just a few times. V is TRBV7-2 and J is TRBJ1-2, with unresolved D. V was shortened by 5 bases and J by 4 bases, with 11 bases between the two germline ends. This CDR3 has 13 residues. The germline gives CDR1 SGHTA, CDR2 FQGNSA. The CDR3 nucleotides read TGTGCCAGCAGCCATCGGACTTCCTATGGCTACACCTTC. Translating gives CASSHRTSYGYTF.

The chain has TRBV30 and TRBJ1-1, with D possibly matching TRBD1 (5 bases). CDR1 is GTSNPN and CDR2 is SVGIG in the germline V gene (reference sequence). V dropped 3 bases and J dropped 8 bases, with 16 bases sitting between them. There are 13 residues in the CDR3. CDR3 sequence reads: CAWRGDVSSEAFF. CDR3 nucleotide sequence: TGTGCCTGGAGAGGGGACGTGTCGTCCGAAGCTTTCTTT.

This clonotype showed up just a few times. The chain links TRBV2 to TRBJ2-1, with 11 bases matching TRBD1. CDR1 and CDR2 from the germline V gene are SNHLY and FYNNEI. V dropped 11 bases and J dropped 7; count of bases not matched to a gene: 10. This CDR3 has 14 amino acids. CDR3 sequence (DNA): TGTGCCGGAAGAGGACAGGGGGCGCGTAATGAGCAGTTCTTC. Residues: CAGRGQGARNEQFF.

The table lists this clonotype with a few counts. The chain joins TRBV7-9 to TRBJ2-1; D is uncertain. The CDR3 is 14 amino acids. Per germline, CDR1 SEHNR and CDR2 FQNEAQ (reference sequence). The V end lost 7 bases, the J end lost 2 bases, and 12 bases lay between the germline ends. The DNA of the CDR3 is TGTGCCAGCACATCAAGGGTTACCTACAATGAGCAGTTCTTC. Its translation is CASTSRVTYNEQFF.